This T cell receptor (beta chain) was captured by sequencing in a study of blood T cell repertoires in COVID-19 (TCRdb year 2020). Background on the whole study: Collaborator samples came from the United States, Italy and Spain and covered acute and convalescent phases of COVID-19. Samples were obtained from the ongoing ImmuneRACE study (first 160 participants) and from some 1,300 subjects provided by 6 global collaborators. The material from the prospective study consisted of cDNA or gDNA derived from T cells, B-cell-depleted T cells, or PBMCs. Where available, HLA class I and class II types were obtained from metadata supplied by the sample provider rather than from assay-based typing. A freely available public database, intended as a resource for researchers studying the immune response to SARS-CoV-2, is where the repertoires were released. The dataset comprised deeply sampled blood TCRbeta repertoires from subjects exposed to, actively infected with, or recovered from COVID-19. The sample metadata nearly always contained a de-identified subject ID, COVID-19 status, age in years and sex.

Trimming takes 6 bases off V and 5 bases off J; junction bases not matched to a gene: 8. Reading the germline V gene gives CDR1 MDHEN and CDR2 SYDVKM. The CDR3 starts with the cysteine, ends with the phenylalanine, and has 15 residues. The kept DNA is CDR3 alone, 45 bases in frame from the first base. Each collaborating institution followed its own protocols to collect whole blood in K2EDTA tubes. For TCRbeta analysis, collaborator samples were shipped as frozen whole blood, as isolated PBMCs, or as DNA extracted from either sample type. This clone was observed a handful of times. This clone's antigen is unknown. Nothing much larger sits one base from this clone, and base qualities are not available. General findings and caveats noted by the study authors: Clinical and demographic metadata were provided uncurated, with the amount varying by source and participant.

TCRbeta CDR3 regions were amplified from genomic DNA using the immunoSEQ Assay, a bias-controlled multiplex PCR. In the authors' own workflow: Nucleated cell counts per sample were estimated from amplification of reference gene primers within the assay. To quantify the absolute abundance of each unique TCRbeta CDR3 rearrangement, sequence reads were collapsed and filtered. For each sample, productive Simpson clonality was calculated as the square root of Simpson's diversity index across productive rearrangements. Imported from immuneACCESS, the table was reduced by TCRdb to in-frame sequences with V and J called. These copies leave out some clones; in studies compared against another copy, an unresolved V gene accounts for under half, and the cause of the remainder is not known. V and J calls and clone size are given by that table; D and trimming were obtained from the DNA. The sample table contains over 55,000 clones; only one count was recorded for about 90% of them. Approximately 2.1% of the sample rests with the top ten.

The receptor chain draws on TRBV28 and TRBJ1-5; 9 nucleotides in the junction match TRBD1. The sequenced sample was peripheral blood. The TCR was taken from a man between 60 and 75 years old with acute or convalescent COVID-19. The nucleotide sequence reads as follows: TGTGCCAGCAGCATGAACAGGGGGCGGGATCAGCCCCAGCATTTT. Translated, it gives CASSMNRGRDQPQHF. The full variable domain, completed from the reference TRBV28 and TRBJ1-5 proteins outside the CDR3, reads DVKVTQSSRYLVKRTGEKVFLECVQDMDHENMFWYRQDPGLGLRLIYFSYDVKMKEKGDIPEGYSVSREKKERFSLILESASTNQTSMYLCASSMNRGRDQPQHFGDGTRLSIL.